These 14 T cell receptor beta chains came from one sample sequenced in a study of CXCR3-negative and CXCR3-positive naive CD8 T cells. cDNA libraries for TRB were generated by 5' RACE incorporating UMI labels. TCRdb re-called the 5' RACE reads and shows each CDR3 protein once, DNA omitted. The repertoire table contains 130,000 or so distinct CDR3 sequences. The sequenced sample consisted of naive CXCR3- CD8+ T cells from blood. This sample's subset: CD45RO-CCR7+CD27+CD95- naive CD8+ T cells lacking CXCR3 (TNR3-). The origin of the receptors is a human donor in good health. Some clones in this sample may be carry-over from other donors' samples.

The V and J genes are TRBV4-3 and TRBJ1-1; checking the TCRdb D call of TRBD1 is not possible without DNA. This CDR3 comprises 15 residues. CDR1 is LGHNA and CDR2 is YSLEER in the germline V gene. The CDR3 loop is CASSQEYRAGTEAFF.

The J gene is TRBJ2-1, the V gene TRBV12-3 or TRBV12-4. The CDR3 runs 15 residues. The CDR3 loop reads CASSVGLASGNEQFF.

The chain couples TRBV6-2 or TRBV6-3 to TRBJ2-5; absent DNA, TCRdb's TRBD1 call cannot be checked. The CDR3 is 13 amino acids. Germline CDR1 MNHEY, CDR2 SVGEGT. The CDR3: CASSPVNQETQYF.

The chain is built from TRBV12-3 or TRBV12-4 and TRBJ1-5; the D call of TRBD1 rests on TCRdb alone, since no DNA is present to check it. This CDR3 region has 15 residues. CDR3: CASSLSGDWNQPQHF.

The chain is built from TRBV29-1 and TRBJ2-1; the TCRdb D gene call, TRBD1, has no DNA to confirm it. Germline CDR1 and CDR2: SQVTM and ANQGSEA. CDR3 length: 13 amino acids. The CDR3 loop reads CSVPWDSHNEQFF.

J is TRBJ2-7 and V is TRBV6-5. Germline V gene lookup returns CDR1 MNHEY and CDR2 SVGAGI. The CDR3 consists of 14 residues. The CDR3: CASSLSQGNYEQYF.

CDR3 region: CASSPEGLGNTYEQYF. The chain employs TRBV5-1 and TRBJ2-7; with no DNA, the TCRdb D assignment of TRBD2 cannot be verified. Germline lookup yields CDR1 SGHRS and CDR2 YFSETQ. CDR3 length equals 16 residues.

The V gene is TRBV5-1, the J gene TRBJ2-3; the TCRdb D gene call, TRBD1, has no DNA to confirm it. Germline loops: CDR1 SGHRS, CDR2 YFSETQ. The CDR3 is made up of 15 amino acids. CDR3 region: CASSFTLPGTDTQYF.

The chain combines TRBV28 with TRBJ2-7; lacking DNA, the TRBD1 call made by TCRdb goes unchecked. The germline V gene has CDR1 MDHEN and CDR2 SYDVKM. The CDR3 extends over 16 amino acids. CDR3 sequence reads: CASLPRGGLLTYEQYF.

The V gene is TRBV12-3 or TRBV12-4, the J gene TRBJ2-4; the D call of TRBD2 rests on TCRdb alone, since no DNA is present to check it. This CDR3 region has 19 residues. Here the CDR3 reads CASSLAQRGGPLRGNIQYF.

CDR3 amino acids: CAISESRTSGTYEQYF. The V and J genes are TRBV10-3 and TRBJ2-7; TCRdb returns TRBD2, unconfirmable since there is no DNA. This CDR3 has 16 amino acids. Germline assignment: CDR1 ENHRY and CDR2 SYGVKD.

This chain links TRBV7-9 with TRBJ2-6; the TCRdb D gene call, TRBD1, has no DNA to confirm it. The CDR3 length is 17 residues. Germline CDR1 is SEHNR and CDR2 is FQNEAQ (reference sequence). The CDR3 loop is CASSFGAATSGANVLTF.

This CDR3 reads CASSVEETGRHEQFF. The chain combines TRBV9 with TRBJ2-1; TCRdb's assignment of TRBD1 cannot be checked, as there is no DNA. The CDR3 extends over 15 amino acids. Per germline, CDR1 SGDLS and CDR2 YYNGEE.

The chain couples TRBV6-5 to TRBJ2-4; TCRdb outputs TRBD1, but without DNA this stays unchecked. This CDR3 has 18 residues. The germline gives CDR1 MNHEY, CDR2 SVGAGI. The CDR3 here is CASTPGWQAGVNKNIQYF.